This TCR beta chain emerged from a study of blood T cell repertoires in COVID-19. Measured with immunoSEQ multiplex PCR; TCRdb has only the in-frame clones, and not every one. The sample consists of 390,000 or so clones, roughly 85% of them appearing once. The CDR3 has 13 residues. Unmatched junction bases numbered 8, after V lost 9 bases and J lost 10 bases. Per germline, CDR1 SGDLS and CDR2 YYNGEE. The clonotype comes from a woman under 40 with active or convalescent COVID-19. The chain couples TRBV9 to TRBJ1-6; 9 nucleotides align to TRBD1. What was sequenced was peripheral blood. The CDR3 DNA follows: TGTGCCAATTCCCGGGACAGGGACTCACCCCTCCACTTT. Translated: CANSRDRDSPLHF.